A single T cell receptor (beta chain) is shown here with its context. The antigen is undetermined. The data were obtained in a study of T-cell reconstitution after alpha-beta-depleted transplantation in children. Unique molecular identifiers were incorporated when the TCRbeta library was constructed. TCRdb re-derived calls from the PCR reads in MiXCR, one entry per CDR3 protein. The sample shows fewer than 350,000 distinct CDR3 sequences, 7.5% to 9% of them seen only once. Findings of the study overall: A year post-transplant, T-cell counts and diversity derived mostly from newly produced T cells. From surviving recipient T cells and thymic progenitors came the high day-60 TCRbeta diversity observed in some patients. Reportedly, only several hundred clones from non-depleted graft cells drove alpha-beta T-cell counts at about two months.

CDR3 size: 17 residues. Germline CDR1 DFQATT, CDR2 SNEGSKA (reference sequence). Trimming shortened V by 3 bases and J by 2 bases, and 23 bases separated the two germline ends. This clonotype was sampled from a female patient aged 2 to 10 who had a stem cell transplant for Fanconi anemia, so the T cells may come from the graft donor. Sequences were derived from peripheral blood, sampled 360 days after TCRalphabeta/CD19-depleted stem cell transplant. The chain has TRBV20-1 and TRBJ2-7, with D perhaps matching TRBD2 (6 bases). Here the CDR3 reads CSASGWGGRDSPYEQYF. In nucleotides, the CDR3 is TGCAGTGCTAGCGGTTGGGGAGGCCGGGACTCCCCCTACGAGCAGTACTTC.